Shown below are 2 T cell receptor beta chains from a single sample sequenced in a study of blood T cell repertoires in COVID-19. Profiling relied on immunoSEQ multiplex PCR, and the TCRdb table lists in-frame clones only, not all of them. The table shows fewer than 300,000 clones, with roughly 90% occurring only once. Specimen: peripheral blood. The source is a man between 25 and 39 years old with acute or convalescent COVID-19.

This sequence joins TRBV27 and TRBJ2-1, with D maybe TRBD2 (7 bases). The CDR3 extends over 15 amino acids. The V end was cut by 10 bases, the J end by 7 bases, with 23 bases between. Germline V gives CDR1 MNHEY, CDR2 SMNVEV (reference sequence). CDR3 coding DNA: TGTGCCACAGGGGTCGGCGGGAGCCCAAGGAATGAGCAGTTCTTC. Translated: CATGVGGSPRNEQFF.

The rearrangement joins TRBV6-5 to TRBJ2-1, with TRBD1 matching 11 bases. The V gene's germline CDR1 is MNHEY and CDR2 SVGAGI. Losses at the gene ends were 2 bases for V and 7 bases for J; bases not matched to a gene: 7. This CDR3 has 16 amino acids. The DNA of the CDR3 is TGTGCCAGCAGTTACCGCTGGACAGGGGGCCTGAATGAGCAGTTCTTC. Its translation: CASSYRWTGGLNEQFF.